This T cell receptor beta chain was sequenced in a study of shared clonotypes between healthy human individuals. Here immunoSEQ multiplex PCR was the method, and the copy in TCRdb shows in-frame clones only, minus some. Seen here are some 1.4 million clones, around 97% observed once, and the top ten hold roughly 1.2%. The TCR originated in a man aged 25 to 45 in good health. Sequenced input: naive CD4+ T cells sorted from blood. This sample's subset: CD45RA+ positively selected.

CDR3 protein: CATSNVFQESSYEQYF. In nucleotides, the CDR3 is TGTGCCACCAGCAATGTTTTCCAAGAAAGCTCCTACGAGCAGTACTTC. The chain joins TRBV15 to TRBJ2-7; the D is unclear. The germline V gene encodes CDR1 LNHNV and CDR2 YYDKDF (reference sequence). This CDR3 has 16 residues. V lost 4 bases and J 0 bases, leaving 16 bases between the germline ends.